The rows below give T cell receptor beta chains drawn from one sample of a study of blood T cells in healthy people across ages. In TCRdb, the 5' RACE reads were re-called with MiXCR into one record per CDR3 protein. The sample comprises hundreds of thousands of distinct CDR3 sequences, more than 45% of which are singletons, and approximately 13% rests with the top ten. The material sequenced was blood. The receptors stem from a woman aged 80 or over in good health. Both conserved end residues are part of each CDR3. The order of the fields is CDR3 protein, CDR3 DNA, V gene, D gene, clone size, J gene. The D gene is left open where the match is weak. Clone size is stated in some rows and not others, as once, few, many or a class when expanded.

CDR3aa: CASWGGSNYNEQFF; CDR3nt: TGCGCCAGCTGGGGCGGGAGCAACTACAATGAGCAGTTCTTC; v_gene: TRBV5-1; d_gene: TRBD2; abundance: NA; j_gene: TRBJ2-1
CDR3aa: CASSYAGQGAKNIQYF; CDR3nt: TGTGCCAGCAGTTACGCGGGACAGGGAGCCAAAAACATTCAGTACTTC; v_gene: TRBV6-2/TRBV6-3; d_gene: TRBD1; abundance: NA; j_gene: TRBJ2-4
CDR3aa: CSARGPIAGGGNEQFF; CDR3nt: TGCAGTGCTAGAGGCCCCATAGCGGGGGGGGGTAATGAGCAGTTCTTC; v_gene: TRBV20-1; d_gene: TRBD2; abundance: few; j_gene: TRBJ2-1
CDR3aa: CAISAGRGGGNQETQYF; CDR3nt: TGTGCCATCAGTGCCGGCCGAGGGGGAGGGAACCAAGAGACCCAGTACTTC; v_gene: TRBV10-3; d_gene: NA; abundance: NA; j_gene: TRBJ2-5
CDR3aa: CASSLFADRETQYF; CDR3nt: TGTGCCAGCAGTTTATTCGCGGATCGGGAGACCCAGTACTTC; v_gene: TRBV12-3/TRBV12-4; d_gene: NA; abundance: many; j_gene: TRBJ2-5
CDR3aa: CASSRRQGPYGYTF; CDR3nt: TGTGCCAGCAGCAGACGACAGGGCCCCTATGGCTACACCTTC; v_gene: TRBV21-1; d_gene: NA; abundance: NA; j_gene: TRBJ1-2
CDR3aa: CASSYSGQASYGYTF; CDR3nt: TGTGCCAGCAGTTACTCAGGACAGGCCTCCTATGGCTACACCTTC; v_gene: TRBV6-6; d_gene: TRBD1; abundance: few; j_gene: TRBJ1-2
CDR3aa: CAISESNCDEQYF; CDR3nt: TGTGCCATCAGTGAGTCGAACTGCGACGAGCAGTACTTC; v_gene: TRBV10-3; d_gene: NA; abundance: NA; j_gene: TRBJ2-7
CDR3aa: CASSSNTGTRKFF; CDR3nt: TGTGCCAGCAGTTCCAATACCGGGACCCGAAAGTTCTTC; v_gene: TRBV27; d_gene: NA; abundance: NA; j_gene: TRBJ2-1
CDR3aa: CGAGGSTDTQYF; CDR3nt: TGCGGCGCGGGAGGGAGCACAGATACGCAGTATTTT; v_gene: TRBV29-1; d_gene: TRBD2; abundance: many; j_gene: TRBJ2-3
CDR3aa: CASSSPSGQGAKTQYF; CDR3nt: TGTGCCAGCAGTTCCCCCTCGGGACAGGGGGCTAAGACCCAGTACTTC; v_gene: TRBV27; d_gene: TRBD1; abundance: few; j_gene: TRBJ2-5
CDR3aa: CASSPDSPSEQYF; CDR3nt: TGTGCCAGCTCACCGGACAGCCCCTCCGAGCAGTACTTC; v_gene: TRBV18; d_gene: NA; abundance: many; j_gene: TRBJ2-7
CDR3aa: CASSLRTGSASTGELFF; CDR3nt: TGTGCCAGCAGCCTGAGGACAGGAAGCGCGAGCACCGGGGAGCTGTTTTTT; v_gene: TRBV7-2; d_gene: TRBD1; abundance: many; j_gene: TRBJ2-2
CDR3aa: CAISFTGTNSRNEQFF; CDR3nt: TGTGCCATCAGTTTCACCGGGACTAATTCTCGGAATGAGCAGTTCTTC; v_gene: TRBV10-3; d_gene: TRBD2; abundance: many; j_gene: TRBJ2-1
CDR3aa: CAISDPGGAGEKLFF; CDR3nt: TGTGCCATCAGTGACCCGGGGGGCGCGGGTGAAAAACTGTTTTTT; v_gene: TRBV10-3; d_gene: NA; abundance: few; j_gene: TRBJ1-4
CDR3aa: CASSQAGSREQFF; CDR3nt: TGTGCCAGCAGCCAAGCGGGGAGTCGCGAGCAGTTCTTC; v_gene: TRBV3-1; d_gene: NA; abundance: few; j_gene: TRBJ2-1
CDR3aa: CSADVWNEQFF; CDR3nt: TGCAGTGCCGATGTTTGGAATGAGCAGTTCTTC; v_gene: TRBV20-1; d_gene: NA; abundance: few; j_gene: TRBJ2-1
CDR3aa: CASSELTGGNYEQYF; CDR3nt: TGTGCCAGCTCAGAGTTGACAGGGGGAAACTACGAGCAGTACTTC; v_gene: TRBV18; d_gene: TRBD1; abundance: NA; j_gene: TRBJ2-7
CDR3aa: CASEQETQYF; CDR3nt: TGTGCCAGCGAACAAGAGACCCAGTACTTC; v_gene: TRBV2; d_gene: NA; abundance: few; j_gene: TRBJ2-5
CDR3aa: CSVARGQGNNEQFF; CDR3nt: TGCAGCGTTGCAAGGGGACAGGGAAACAATGAGCAGTTCTTC; v_gene: TRBV29-1; d_gene: TRBD1; abundance: NA; j_gene: TRBJ2-1
CDR3aa: CATSREGQRGEKLFF; CDR3nt: TGTGCCACCAGCAGAGAGGGACAGAGAGGTGAAAAACTGTTTTTT; v_gene: TRBV15; d_gene: TRBD1; abundance: NA; j_gene: TRBJ1-4
CDR3aa: CASSLDGTNQPQHF; CDR3nt: TGTGCCAGCAGTTTAGACGGCACGAATCAGCCCCAGCATTTT; v_gene: TRBV2; d_gene: NA; abundance: few; j_gene: TRBJ1-5
CDR3aa: CASSQGQVNEQFF; CDR3nt: TGTGCCAGCAGCCAAGGACAGGTGAATGAGCAGTTCTTC; v_gene: TRBV4-2; d_gene: NA; abundance: many; j_gene: TRBJ2-1
CDR3aa: CSASEGFTQYF; CDR3nt: TGCAGTGCTAGTGAGGGGTTTACGCAGTATTTT; v_gene: TRBV20-1; d_gene: NA; abundance: NA; j_gene: TRBJ2-3
CDR3aa: CASRGGMNTEAFF; CDR3nt: TGTGCCAGCCGTGGGGGGATGAACACTGAAGCTTTCTTT; v_gene: TRBV28; d_gene: NA; abundance: NA; j_gene: TRBJ1-1
CDR3aa: CASSYRTGGPNQPQHF; CDR3nt: TGTGCCAGCAGCTATAGGACAGGGGGCCCCAATCAGCCCCAGCATTTT; v_gene: TRBV28; d_gene: TRBD1; abundance: NA; j_gene: TRBJ1-5
CDR3aa: CASSEGANSPLHF; CDR3nt: TGCGCCAGCAGTGAGGGGGCTAATTCACCCCTCCACTTT; v_gene: TRBV10-2; d_gene: NA; abundance: NA; j_gene: TRBJ1-6
CDR3aa: CASLRNLNDEQFF; CDR3nt: TGTGCCAGCCTCCGGAACTTAAATGATGAGCAGTTCTTC; v_gene: TRBV11-2; d_gene: NA; abundance: NA; j_gene: TRBJ2-1
CDR3aa: CSASPRVDLGDTQYF; CDR3nt: TGCAGTGCTTCCCCCAGAGTGGATTTGGGAGATACGCAGTATTTT; v_gene: TRBV20-1; d_gene: NA; abundance: NA; j_gene: TRBJ2-3
CDR3aa: CASSPGVTGNEQFF; CDR3nt: TGTGCCAGCTCACCAGGGGTAACGGGGAATGAGCAGTTCTTC; v_gene: TRBV18; d_gene: NA; abundance: many; j_gene: TRBJ2-1
CDR3aa: CASSGDRAVGTQYF; CDR3nt: TGTGCCAGCAGTGGGGACAGGGCCGTCGGGACCCAGTACTTC; v_gene: TRBV12-3/TRBV12-4; d_gene: TRBD1; abundance: few; j_gene: TRBJ2-5
CDR3aa: CASSPLRERGEQFF; CDR3nt: TGTGCCAGCAGCCCCCTGCGGGAGCGAGGTGAGCAGTTCTTC; v_gene: TRBV14; d_gene: TRBD2; abundance: NA; j_gene: TRBJ2-1
CDR3aa: CASRDGQIYGYTF; CDR3nt: TGCGCCAGCCGCGACGGGCAGATTTATGGCTACACCTTC; v_gene: TRBV5-1; d_gene: NA; abundance: NA; j_gene: TRBJ1-2
CDR3aa: CASSEYAGQGAGELFF; CDR3nt: TGTGCCAGCAGTGAATACGCGGGACAGGGGGCCGGGGAGCTGTTTTTT; v_gene: TRBV6-1; d_gene: TRBD1; abundance: once; j_gene: TRBJ2-2
CDR3aa: CASSGYDRNSGANVLTF; CDR3nt: TGTGCCAGCAGCGGGTACGACAGGAACTCTGGGGCCAACGTCCTGACTTTC; v_gene: TRBV9; d_gene: NA; abundance: once; j_gene: TRBJ2-6
CDR3aa: CASSYSGQSNQPQHF; CDR3nt: TGTGCCAGCAGTTACTCGGGGCAGAGCAATCAGCCCCAGCATTTT; v_gene: TRBV6-5; d_gene: NA; abundance: many; j_gene: TRBJ1-5
CDR3aa: CAWSPMGTSTDTQYF; CDR3nt: TGTGCCTGGAGCCCAATGGGAACTAGCACAGATACGCAGTATTTT; v_gene: TRBV30; d_gene: NA; abundance: NA; j_gene: TRBJ2-3
CDR3aa: CATSGLANDEQFF; CDR3nt: TGTGCCACCAGTGGGCTAGCAAACGATGAGCAGTTCTTC; v_gene: TRBV24-1; d_gene: NA; abundance: many; j_gene: TRBJ2-1
CDR3aa: CASSRPGLITSYEQYF; CDR3nt: TGTGCCAGCAGTAGACCGGGACTCATTACCTCCTACGAGCAGTACTTC; v_gene: TRBV12-3/TRBV12-4; d_gene: NA; abundance: many; j_gene: TRBJ2-7
CDR3aa: CSVNRTEKLFF; CDR3nt: TGCAGCGTGAACAGAACTGAAAAACTGTTTTTT; v_gene: TRBV29-1; d_gene: NA; abundance: NA; j_gene: TRBJ1-4
CDR3aa: CAIRVGQGFEAFF; CDR3nt: TGTGCCATCAGGGTGGGACAGGGCTTTGAAGCTTTCTTT; v_gene: TRBV10-3; d_gene: TRBD1; abundance: once; j_gene: TRBJ1-1
CDR3aa: CASSLGLKGAQEAQYF; CDR3nt: TGCGCCAGCAGCTTGGGACTGAAGGGTGCTCAAGAGGCCCAGTACTTC; v_gene: TRBV5-1; d_gene: NA; abundance: once; j_gene: TRBJ2-5
CDR3aa: CASSFGTSHNEQFF; CDR3nt: TGTGCCAGCAGTTTCGGGACTTCGCACAATGAGCAGTTCTTC; v_gene: TRBV12-3/TRBV12-4; d_gene: NA; abundance: many; j_gene: TRBJ2-1
CDR3aa: CASSLSSIDEQFF; CDR3nt: TGCGCCAGCAGCCTGTCTAGTATTGATGAGCAGTTCTTC; v_gene: TRBV5-1; d_gene: NA; abundance: NA; j_gene: TRBJ2-1
CDR3aa: CSATIGPSYGYTF; CDR3nt: TGCAGTGCTACCATCGGGCCCTCATATGGCTACACCTTC; v_gene: TRBV20-1; d_gene: NA; abundance: few; j_gene: TRBJ1-2
CDR3aa: CASSLSWNTEAFF; CDR3nt: TGTGCCAGCAGTTTAAGTTGGAACACTGAAGCTTTCTTT; v_gene: TRBV28; d_gene: NA; abundance: NA; j_gene: TRBJ1-1
CDR3aa: CASSPLTGAPAAFF; CDR3nt: TGCGCCAGCAGCCCCCTGACAGGGGCGCCTGCAGCTTTCTTT; v_gene: TRBV5-1; d_gene: TRBD1; abundance: few; j_gene: TRBJ1-1
CDR3aa: CASSVTRNGETQYF; CDR3nt: TGTGCCAGCAGCGTAACTCGTAATGGAGAGACCCAGTACTTC; v_gene: TRBV2; d_gene: NA; abundance: NA; j_gene: TRBJ2-5
CDR3aa: CAATRDNEQYF; CDR3nt: TGTGCCGCTACGCGGGACAATGAGCAGTACTTC; v_gene: TRBV4-2; d_gene: NA; abundance: NA; j_gene: TRBJ2-5
CDR3aa: CASSLGDSGQPQHF; CDR3nt: TGCGCCAGCAGCCTGGGGGATTCGGGGCAGCCCCAGCATTTT; v_gene: TRBV4-1; d_gene: NA; abundance: NA; j_gene: TRBJ1-5
CDR3aa: CATSRDRGKGFYYEQYF; CDR3nt: TGTGCCACCAGCAGAGACCGCGGGAAGGGATTCTACTACGAGCAGTACTTC; v_gene: TRBV15; d_gene: NA; abundance: NA; j_gene: TRBJ2-7
CDR3aa: CASSFWGAGATGELFF; CDR3nt: TGTGCCAGCAGCTTTTGGGGTGCGGGGGCGACCGGGGAGCTGTTTTTT; v_gene: TRBV7-2; d_gene: NA; abundance: NA; j_gene: TRBJ2-2
CDR3aa: CASSLRDRVSPLHF; CDR3nt: TGTGCCAGCAGCCTCCGGGACAGGGTTTCACCCCTCCACTTT; v_gene: TRBV7-2; d_gene: TRBD1; abundance: few; j_gene: TRBJ1-6
CDR3aa: CSARAPRGNTEAFF; CDR3nt: TGCAGTGCTAGAGCACCTAGGGGGAACACTGAAGCTTTCTTT; v_gene: TRBV20-1; d_gene: NA; abundance: NA; j_gene: TRBJ1-1
CDR3aa: CASSSELGLAHHNEQYF; CDR3nt: TGCGCCAGCAGCTCGGAATTGGGACTAGCCCATCACAATGAGCAGTACTTC; v_gene: TRBV5-1; d_gene: TRBD2; abundance: NA; j_gene: TRBJ2-7
CDR3aa: CASSHGPGEQYF; CDR3nt: TGTGCCAGCAGCCACGGGCCTGGCGAGCAGTACTTC; v_gene: TRBV12-3/TRBV12-4; d_gene: NA; abundance: NA; j_gene: TRBJ2-7
CDR3aa: CASSFGGTVYEQYF; CDR3nt: TGTGCCAGCAGTTTTGGCGGGACTGTCTACGAGCAGTACTTC; v_gene: TRBV12-3/TRBV12-4; d_gene: NA; abundance: many; j_gene: TRBJ2-7